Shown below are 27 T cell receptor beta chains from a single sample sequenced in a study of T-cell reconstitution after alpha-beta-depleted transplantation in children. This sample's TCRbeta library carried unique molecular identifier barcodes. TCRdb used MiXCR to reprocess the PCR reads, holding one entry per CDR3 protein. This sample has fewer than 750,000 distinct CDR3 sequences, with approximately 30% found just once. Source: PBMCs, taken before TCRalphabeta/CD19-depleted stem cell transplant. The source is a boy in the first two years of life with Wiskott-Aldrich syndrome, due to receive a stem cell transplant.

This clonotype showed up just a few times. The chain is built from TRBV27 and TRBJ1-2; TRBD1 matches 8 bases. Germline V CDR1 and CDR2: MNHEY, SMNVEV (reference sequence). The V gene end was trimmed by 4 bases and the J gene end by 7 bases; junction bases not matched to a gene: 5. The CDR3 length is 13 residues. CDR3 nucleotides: TGTGCCAGCAGTTGGACAGGGAAGAGTGGCTACACCTTC. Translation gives CASSWTGKSGYTF.

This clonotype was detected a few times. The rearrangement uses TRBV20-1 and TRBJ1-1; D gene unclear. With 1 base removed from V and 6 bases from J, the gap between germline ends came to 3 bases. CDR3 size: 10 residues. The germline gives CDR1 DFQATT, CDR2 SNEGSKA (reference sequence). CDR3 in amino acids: CSARGAEAFF. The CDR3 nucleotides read TGCAGTGCTAGAGGAGCTGAAGCTTTCTTT.

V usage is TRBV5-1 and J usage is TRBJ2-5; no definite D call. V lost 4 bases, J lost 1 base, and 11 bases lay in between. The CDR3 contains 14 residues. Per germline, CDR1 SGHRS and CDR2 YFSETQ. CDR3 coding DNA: TGCGCCAGCAGCCTGCGATTTACCCAAGAGACCCAGTACTTC. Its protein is CASSLRFTQETQYF.

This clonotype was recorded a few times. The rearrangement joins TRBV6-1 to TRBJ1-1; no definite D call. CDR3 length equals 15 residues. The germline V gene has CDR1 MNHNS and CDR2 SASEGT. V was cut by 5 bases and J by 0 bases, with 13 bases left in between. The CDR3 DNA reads TGTGCCAGCAGTACCTCCGCGAGAATGAACACTGAAGCTTTCTTT. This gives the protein CASSTSARMNTEAFF.

CDR3 sequence: CASSLSAERATDTQYF. The CDR3 DNA reads TGCGCCAGCAGCTTGAGCGCGGAGAGGGCCACAGATACGCAGTATTTT. V is TRBV5-1 and J is TRBJ2-3; a weak D match, TRBD2 (5 bases). Germline loops: CDR1 SGHRS, CDR2 YFSETQ. The CDR3 totals 16 residues. V lost 1 base and J 2 bases, leaving 14 bases between the germline ends.

This chain's CDR3 is CASSLPSVNNEQFF. Here the CDR3 DNA reads TGCGCCAGCAGCTTGCCTAGCGTAAACAATGAGCAGTTCTTC. The chain employs TRBV5-1 and TRBJ2-1; D is perhaps TRBD2 (6 bases). Germline V gene data show CDR1 as SGHRS and CDR2 as YFSETQ. Between the trimmed V and J ends, which lost 1 base and 5 bases, there was a span of 10 bases. The CDR3 is made up of 14 amino acids.

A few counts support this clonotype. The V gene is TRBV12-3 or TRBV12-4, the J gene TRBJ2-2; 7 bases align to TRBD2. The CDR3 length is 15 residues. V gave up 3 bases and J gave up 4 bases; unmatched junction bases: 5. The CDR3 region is CASSFAGVSTGELFF. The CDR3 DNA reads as TGTGCCAGCAGTTTCGCGGGAGTCAGCACCGGGGAGCTGTTTTTT.

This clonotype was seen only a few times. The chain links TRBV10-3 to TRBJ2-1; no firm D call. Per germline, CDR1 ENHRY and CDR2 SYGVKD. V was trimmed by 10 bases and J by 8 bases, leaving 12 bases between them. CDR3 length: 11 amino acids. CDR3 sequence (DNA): TGTGCCACCTGCTGGGCGGATGAGCAGTTCTTC. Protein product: CATCWADEQFF.

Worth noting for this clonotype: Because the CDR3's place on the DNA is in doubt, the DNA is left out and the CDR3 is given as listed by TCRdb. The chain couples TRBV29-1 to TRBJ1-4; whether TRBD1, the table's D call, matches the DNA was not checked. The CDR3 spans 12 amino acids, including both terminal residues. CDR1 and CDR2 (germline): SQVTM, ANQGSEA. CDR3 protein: CSVGQGNEKLLF.

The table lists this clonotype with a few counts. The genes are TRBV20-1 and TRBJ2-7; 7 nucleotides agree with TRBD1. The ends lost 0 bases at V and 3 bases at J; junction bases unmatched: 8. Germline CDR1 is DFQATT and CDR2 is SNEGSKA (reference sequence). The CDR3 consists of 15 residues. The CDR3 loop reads CSARERRQGNYEQYF. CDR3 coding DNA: TGCAGTGCTAGAGAAAGGAGACAGGGAAACTACGAGCAGTACTTC.

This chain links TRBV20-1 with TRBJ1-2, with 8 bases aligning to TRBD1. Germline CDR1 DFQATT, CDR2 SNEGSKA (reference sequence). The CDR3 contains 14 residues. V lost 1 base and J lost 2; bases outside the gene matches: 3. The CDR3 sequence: CSARGTGTNYGYTF. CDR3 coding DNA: TGCAGTGCTAGAGGGACAGGGACGAACTATGGCTACACCTTC.

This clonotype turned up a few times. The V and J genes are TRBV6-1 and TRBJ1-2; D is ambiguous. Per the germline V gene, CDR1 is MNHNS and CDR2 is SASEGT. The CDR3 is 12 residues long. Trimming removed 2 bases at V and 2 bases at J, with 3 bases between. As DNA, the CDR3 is TGTGCCAGCAGTGAACAAAACTATGGCTACACCTTC. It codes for CASSEQNYGYTF.

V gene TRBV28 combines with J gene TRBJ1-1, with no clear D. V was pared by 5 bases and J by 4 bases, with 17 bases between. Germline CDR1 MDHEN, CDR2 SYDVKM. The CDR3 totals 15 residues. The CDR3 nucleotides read TGTGCCAGCAGTCCTTTCAAGTCGGGAGGCACTGAAGCTTTCTTT. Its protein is CASSPFKSGGTEAFF.

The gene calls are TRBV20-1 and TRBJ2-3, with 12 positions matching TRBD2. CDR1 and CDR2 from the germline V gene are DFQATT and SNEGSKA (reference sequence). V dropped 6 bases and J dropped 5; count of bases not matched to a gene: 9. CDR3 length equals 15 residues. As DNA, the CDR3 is TGCAGTGCCAGAACTAGCGGGAGGTCGATAGATACGCAGTATTTT. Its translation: CSARTSGRSIDTQYF.

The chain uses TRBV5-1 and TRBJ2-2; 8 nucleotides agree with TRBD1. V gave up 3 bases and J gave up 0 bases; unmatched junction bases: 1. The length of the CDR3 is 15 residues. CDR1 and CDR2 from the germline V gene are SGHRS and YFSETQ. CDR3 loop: CASSWGQANTGELFF. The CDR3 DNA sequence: TGCGCCAGCAGCTGGGGACAGGCGAACACCGGGGAGCTGTTTTTT.

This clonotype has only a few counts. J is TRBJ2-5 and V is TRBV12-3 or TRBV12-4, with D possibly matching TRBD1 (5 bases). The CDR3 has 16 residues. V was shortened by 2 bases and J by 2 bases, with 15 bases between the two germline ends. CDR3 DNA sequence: TGTGCCAGCAGTTTACTGAGTGGGGCAGAACAAGAGACCCAGTACTTC. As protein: CASSLLSGAEQETQYF.

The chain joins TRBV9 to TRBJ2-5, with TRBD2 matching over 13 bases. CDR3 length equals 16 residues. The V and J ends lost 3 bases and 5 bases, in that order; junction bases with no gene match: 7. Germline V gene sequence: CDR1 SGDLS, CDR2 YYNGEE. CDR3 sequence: CASSGTSGSSGETQYF. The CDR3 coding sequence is TGTGCCAGCAGCGGGACTAGCGGGAGTTCAGGGGAGACCCAGTACTTC. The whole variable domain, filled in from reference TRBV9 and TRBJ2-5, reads DSGVTQTPKHLITATGQRVTLRCSPRSGDLSVYWYQQSLDQGLQFLIQYYNGEERAKGNILERFSAQQFPDLHSELNLSSLELGDSALYFCASSGTSGSSGETQYFGPGTRLLVL.

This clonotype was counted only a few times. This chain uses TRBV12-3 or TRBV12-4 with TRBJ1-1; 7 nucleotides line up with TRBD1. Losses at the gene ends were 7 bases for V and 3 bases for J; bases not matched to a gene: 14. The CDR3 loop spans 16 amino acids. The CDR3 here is CASTDWTGPGDTEAFF. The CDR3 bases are TGTGCCAGCACGGATTGGACAGGCCCGGGGGACACTGAAGCTTTCTTT.

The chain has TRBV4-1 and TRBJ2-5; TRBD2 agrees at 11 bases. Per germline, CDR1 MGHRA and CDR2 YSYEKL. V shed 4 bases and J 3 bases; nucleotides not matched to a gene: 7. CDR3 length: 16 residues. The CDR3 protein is CASSRRLAGQEETQYF. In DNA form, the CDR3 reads TGCGCCAGCAGCCGAAGACTAGCGGGACAGGAAGAGACCCAGTACTTC.

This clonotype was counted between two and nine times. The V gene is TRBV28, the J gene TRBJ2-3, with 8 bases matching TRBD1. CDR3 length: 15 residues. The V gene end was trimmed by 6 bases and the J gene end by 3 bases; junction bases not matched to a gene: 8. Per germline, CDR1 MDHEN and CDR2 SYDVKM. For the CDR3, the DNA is TGTGCCAGCAGCTCCGGGACAGGCCGGACAGATACGCAGTATTTT. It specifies CASSSGTGRTDTQYF.

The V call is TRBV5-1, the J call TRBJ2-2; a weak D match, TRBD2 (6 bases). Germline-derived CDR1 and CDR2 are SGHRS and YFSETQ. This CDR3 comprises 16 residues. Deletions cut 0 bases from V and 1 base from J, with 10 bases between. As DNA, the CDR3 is TGCGCCAGCAGCTTGGGGGAGGCTTGGAACACCGGGGAGCTGTTTTTT. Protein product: CASSLGEAWNTGELFF. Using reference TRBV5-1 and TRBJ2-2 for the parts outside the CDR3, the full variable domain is KAGVTQTPRYLIKTRGQQVTLSCSPISGHRSVSWYQQTPGQGLQFLFEYFSETQRNKGNFPGRFSGRQFSNSRSEMNVSTLELGDSALYLCASSLGEAWNTGELFFGEGSRLTVL.

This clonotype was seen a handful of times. The CDR3 coding sequence is TGTGCCAGCACCTTCCCCCCAACCAAAAACATTCAGTACTTC. As protein: CASTFPPTKNIQYF. V usage is TRBV7-9 and J usage is TRBJ2-4, with D unclear. The V end lost 7 bases, the J end lost 2 bases, and 12 bases lay between the germline ends. Germline V gives CDR1 SEHNR, CDR2 FQNEAQ (reference sequence). The CDR3 extends over 14 amino acids.

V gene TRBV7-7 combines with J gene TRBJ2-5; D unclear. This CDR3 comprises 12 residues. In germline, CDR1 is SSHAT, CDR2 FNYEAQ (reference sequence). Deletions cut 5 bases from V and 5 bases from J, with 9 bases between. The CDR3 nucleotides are TGTGCCAGCAGCCAACTCTGGGAGACCCAGTACTTC. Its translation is CASSQLWETQYF.

The CDR3 here is CRATRLAGGINEQFF. The DNA for the CDR3 is TGCAGGGCCACTAGGCTAGCGGGAGGGATCAATGAGCAGTTCTTC. V and J are TRBV20-1 and TRBJ2-1, with 12 bases that match TRBD2. This CDR3 has 15 residues. Germline-derived CDR1 and CDR2 are DFQATT and SNEGSKA (reference sequence).

In DNA, the CDR3 is TGCGCCAGCAGCTTCGAAGGACTAGGCGGCAATGAGCAGTTCTTC. This gives the protein CASSFEGLGGNEQFF. V and J are TRBV5-1 and TRBJ2-1, with 7 positions matching TRBD2. Unmatched junction bases numbered 8, after V lost 2 bases and J lost 6 bases. In germline, CDR1 is SGHRS, CDR2 YFSETQ. The CDR3 runs 15 residues.

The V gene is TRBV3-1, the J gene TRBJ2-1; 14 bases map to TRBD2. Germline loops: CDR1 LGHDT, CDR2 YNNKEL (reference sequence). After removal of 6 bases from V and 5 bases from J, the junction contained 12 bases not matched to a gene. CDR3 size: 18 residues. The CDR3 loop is CASSSRLAGGLTHNEQFF. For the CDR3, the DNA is TGTGCCAGCAGTTCACGACTAGCGGGAGGGCTAACCCACAATGAGCAGTTCTTC.

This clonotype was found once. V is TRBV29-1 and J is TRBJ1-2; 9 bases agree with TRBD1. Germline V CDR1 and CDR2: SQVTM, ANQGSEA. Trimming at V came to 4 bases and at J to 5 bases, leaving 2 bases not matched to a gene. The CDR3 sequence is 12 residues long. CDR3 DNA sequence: TGCAGCGTTGTGGGACAGGGATATGGCTACACCTTC. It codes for CSVVGQGYGYTF.